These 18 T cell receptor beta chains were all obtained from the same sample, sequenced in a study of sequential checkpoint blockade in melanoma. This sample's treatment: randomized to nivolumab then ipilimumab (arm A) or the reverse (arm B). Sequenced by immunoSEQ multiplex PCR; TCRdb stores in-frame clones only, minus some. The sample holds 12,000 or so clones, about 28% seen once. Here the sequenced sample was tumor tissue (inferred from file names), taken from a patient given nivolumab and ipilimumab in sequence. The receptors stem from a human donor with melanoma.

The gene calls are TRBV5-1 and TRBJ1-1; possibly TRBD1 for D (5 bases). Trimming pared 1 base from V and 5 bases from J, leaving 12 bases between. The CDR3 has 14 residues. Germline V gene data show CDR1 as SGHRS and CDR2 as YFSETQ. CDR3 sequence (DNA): TGCGCCAGCAGCTTGTGGGGCGGTGGTACTGAAGCTTTCTTT. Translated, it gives CASSLWGGGTEAFF. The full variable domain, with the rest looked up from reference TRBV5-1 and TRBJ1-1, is KAGVTQTPRYLIKTRGQQVTLSCSPISGHRSVSWYQQTPGQGLQFLFEYFSETQRNKGNFPGRFSGRQFSNSRSEMNVSTLELGDSALYLCASSLWGGGTEAFFGQGTRLTVV.

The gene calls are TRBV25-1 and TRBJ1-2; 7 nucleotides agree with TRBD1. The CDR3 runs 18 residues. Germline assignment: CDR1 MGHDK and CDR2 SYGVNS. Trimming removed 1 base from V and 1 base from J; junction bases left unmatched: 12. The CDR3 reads CASSEFTTGPPLNYGYTF. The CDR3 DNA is TGTGCCAGCAGTGAATTTACGACAGGGCCTCCTCTTAACTATGGCTACACCTTC.

The CDR3 region is CASSQVAASYNEQFF. The CDR3 coding sequence is TGCGCCAGCAGCCAAGTAGCGGCCTCCTACAATGAGCAGTTCTTC. The chain carries TRBV4-1 and TRBJ2-1; the D gene is possibly TRBD2 (6 bases). Deletions cut 1 base from V and 0 bases from J, with 7 bases between. Germline CDR1 reads MGHRA; CDR2 reads YSYEKL. This CDR3 comprises 15 residues.

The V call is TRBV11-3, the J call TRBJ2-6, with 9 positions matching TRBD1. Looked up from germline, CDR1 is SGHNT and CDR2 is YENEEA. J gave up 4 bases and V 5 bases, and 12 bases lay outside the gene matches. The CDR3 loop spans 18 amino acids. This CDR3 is CASSPGTGTALGANVLTF. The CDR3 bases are TGTGCCAGCAGCCCGGGGACAGGGACGGCTTTGGGGGCCAACGTCCTGACTTTC.

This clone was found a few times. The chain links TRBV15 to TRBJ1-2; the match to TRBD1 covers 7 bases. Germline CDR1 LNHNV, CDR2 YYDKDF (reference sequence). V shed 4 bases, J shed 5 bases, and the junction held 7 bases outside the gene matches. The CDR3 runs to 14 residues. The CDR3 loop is CATSKGQTIYGYTF. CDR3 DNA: TGTGCCACCAGCAAGGGACAGACAATTTATGGCTACACCTTC.

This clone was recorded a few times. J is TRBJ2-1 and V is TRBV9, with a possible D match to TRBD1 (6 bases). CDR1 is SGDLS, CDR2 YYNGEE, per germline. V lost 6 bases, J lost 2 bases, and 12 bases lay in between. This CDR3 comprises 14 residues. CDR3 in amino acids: CASIRTDAYNEQFF. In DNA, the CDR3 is TGTGCCAGCATCAGGACAGACGCCTACAATGAGCAGTTCTTC.

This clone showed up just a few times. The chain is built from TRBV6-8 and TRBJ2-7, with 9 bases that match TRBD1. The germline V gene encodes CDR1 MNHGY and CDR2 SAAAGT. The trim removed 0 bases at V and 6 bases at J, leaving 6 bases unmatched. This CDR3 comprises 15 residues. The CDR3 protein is CASSYSRQGDFEQYF. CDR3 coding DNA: TGTGCCAGCAGTTACTCGAGACAGGGGGACTTCGAGCAGTACTTC.

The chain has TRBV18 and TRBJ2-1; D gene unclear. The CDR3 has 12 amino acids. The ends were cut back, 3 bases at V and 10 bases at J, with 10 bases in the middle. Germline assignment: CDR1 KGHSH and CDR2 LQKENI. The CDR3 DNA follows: TGTGCCAGCTCACCTTGGACCGAGGAGCAGTTCTTC. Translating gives CASSPWTEEQFF.

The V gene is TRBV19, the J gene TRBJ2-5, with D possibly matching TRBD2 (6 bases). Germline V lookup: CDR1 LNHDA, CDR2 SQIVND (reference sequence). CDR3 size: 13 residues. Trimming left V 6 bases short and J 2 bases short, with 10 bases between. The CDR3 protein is CASRLRGQETQYF. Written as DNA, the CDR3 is TGTGCCAGTAGGCTGCGGGGACAAGAGACCCAGTACTTC.

CDR3 sequence (DNA): TGTGCCAGCAGCCAGGACCTAAACACCGGGGAGCTGTTTTTT. This sequence encodes CASSQDLNTGELFF. V usage is TRBV6-8 and J usage is TRBJ2-2; D remains unclear. Trimming removed 6 bases from V and 2 bases from J, with 10 bases in between. CDR3 length: 14 residues. Germline CDR1 is MNHGY and CDR2 is SAAAGT.

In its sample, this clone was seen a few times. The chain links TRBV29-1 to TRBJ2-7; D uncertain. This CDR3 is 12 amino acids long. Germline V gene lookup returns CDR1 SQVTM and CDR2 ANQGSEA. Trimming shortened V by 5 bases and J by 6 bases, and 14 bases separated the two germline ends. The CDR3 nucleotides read TGCAGCGTTAGTGTTGCCTTGGGCGAGCAGTACTTC. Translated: CSVSVALGEQYF.

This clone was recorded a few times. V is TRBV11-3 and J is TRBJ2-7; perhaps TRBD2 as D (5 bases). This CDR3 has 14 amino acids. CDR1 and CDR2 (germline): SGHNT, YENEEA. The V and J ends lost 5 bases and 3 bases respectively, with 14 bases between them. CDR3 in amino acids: CASSPGPEVYEQYF. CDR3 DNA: TGTGCCAGCAGCCCGGGTCCGGAGGTCTACGAGCAGTACTTC.

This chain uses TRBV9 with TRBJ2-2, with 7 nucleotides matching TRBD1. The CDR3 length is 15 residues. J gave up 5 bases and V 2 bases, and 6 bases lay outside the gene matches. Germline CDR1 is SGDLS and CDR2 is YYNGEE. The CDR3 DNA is TGTGCCAGCAGCGTTGACAGGGCTGAAACCGGGGAGCTGTTTTTT. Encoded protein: CASSVDRAETGELFF.

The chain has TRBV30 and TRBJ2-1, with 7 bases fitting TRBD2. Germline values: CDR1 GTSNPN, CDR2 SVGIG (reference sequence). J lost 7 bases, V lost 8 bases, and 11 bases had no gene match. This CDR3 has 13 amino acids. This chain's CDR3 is CAPKAGRENEQFF. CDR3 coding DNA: TGTGCCCCCAAAGCGGGAAGGGAGAATGAGCAGTTCTTC.

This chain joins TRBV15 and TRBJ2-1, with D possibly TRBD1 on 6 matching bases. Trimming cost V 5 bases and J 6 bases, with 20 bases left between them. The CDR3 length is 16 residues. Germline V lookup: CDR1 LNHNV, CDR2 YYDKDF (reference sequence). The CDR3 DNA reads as TGTGCCACCAGCCATACACCTAGGACAGCCCGCAATGAGCAGTTCTTC. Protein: CATSHTPRTARNEQFF.

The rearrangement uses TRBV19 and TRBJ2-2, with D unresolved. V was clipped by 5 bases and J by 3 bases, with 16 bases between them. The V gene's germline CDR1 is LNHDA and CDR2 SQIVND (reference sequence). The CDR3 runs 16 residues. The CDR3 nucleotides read TGTGCCAGTAGTCCCTTTATGCGAAGGGACACCGGGGAGCTGTTTTTT. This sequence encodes CASSPFMRRDTGELFF.

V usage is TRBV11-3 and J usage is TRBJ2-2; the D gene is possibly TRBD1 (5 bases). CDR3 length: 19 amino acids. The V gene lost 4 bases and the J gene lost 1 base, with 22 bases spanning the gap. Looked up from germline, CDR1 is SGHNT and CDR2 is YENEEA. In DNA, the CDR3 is TGTGCCAGCAGCTCCTTTAGGGGCGTGCGGCAGAAGAACACCGGGGAGCTGTTTTTT. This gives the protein CASSSFRGVRQKNTGELFF.

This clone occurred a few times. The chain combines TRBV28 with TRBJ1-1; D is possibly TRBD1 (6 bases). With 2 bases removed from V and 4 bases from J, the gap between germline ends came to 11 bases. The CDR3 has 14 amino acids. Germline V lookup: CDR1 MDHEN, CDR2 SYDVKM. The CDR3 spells CASSLTRGSTEAFF. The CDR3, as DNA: TGTGCCAGCAGTTTAACGAGGGGGAGCACTGAAGCTTTCTTT. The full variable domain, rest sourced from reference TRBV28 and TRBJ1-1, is DVKVTQSSRYLVKRTGEKVFLECVQDMDHENMFWYRQDPGLGLRLIYFSYDVKMKEKGDIPEGYSVSREKKERFSLILESASTNQTSMYLCASSLTRGSTEAFFGQGTRLTVV.